This T cell receptor (beta chain) was found in a study of CD8+CD57+ T cells in acquired aplastic anemia. The wider study: Around 3.2 ug was the average amount of DNA from sorted CD4+ and CD8+ cells. General study findings and limits: The CD8+ Simpson's diversity of patients and controls was not significantly different.

This clonotype appeared a few times. The antigen is unknown. This CDR3 spans 12 amino acids. Per the germline V gene, CDR1 is LNHDA and CDR2 is SQIVND (reference sequence). The ends were cut back, 5 bases at V and 8 bases at J, with 12 bases in the middle. Genomic DNA acted as the template from which TCR beta VDJ combination and CDR3 sequence profiling were carried out. TCRdb reprocessed the reads with MiXCR, giving one entry per CDR3 protein. The data hold roughly 160,000 distinct CDR3 sequences, with around 48% observed a single time. Patients chosen for sequencing had shown CD8+CD57+ cell expansion by flow cytometry. Patients uniformly had severe acquired aplastic anemia.

The sequencing sample was made of sorted CD4+, CD8+, or CD8+CD57+ T cells (not recorded which) from PBMCs. The source is a human donor with aplastic anemia. The chain links TRBV19 to TRBJ1-2; D perhaps matches TRBD1 (6 bases). Written as DNA, the CDR3 is TGTGCCAGTAGTCGGGGGCAAGGAGGCTACACCTTC. Translation gives CASSRGQGGYTF.